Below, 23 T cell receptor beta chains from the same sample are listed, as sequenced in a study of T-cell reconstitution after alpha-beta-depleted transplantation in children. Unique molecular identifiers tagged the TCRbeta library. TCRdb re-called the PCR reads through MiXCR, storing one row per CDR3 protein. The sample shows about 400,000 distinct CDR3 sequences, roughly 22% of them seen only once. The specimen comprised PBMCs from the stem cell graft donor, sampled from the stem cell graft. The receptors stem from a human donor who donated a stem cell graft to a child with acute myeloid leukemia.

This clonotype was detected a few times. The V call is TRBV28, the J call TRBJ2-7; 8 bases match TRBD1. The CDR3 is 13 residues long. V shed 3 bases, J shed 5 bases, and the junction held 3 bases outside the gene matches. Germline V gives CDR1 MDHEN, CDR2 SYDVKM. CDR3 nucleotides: TGTGCCAGCAGTTTCGGGACAGGAGACGAGCAGTACTTC. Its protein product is CASSFGTGDEQYF.

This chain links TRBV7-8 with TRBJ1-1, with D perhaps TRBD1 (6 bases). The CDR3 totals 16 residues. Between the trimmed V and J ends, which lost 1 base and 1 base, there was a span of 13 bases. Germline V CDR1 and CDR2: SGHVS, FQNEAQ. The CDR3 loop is CASSLVGGRGNTEAFF. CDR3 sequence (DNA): TGTGCCAGCAGCTTAGTAGGGGGTCGAGGGAACACTGAAGCTTTCTTT.

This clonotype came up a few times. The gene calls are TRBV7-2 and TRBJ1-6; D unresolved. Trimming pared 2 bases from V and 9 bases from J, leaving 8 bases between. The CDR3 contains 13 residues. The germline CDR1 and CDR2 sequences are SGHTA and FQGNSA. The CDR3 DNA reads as TGTGCCAGCAGCTTAACCGGTCCTTCACCCCTCCACTTT. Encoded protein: CASSLTGPSPLHF. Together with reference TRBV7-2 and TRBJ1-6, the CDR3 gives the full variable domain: GAGVSQSPSNKVTEKGKDVELRCDPISGHTALYWYRQSLGQGLEFLIYFQGNSAPDKSGLPSDRFSAERTGGSVSTLTIQRTQQEDSAVYLCASSLTGPSPLHFGNGTRLTVT.

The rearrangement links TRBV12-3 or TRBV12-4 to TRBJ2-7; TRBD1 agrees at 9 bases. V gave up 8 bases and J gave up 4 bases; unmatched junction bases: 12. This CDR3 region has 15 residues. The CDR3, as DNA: TGTGCCAGCGCCCGGCCTCGGGACAGGGATTACGAGCAGTACTTC. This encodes CASARPRDRDYEQYF.

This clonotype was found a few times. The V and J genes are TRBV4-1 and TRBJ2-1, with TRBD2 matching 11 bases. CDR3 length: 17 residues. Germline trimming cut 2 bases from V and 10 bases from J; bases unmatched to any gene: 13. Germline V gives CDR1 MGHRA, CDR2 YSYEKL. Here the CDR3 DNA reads TGCGCCAGCAGCCAAACTCCGACTAGCGGGATACAACGGGAGCAGTTCTTC. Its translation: CASSQTPTSGIQREQFF.

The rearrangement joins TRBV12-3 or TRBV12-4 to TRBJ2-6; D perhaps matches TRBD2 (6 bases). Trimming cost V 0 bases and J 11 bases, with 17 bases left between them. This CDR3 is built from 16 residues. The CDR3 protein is CASSLAEGLVDHVLTF. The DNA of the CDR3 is TGTGCCAGCAGTTTAGCGGAGGGCCTCGTTGACCACGTCCTGACTTTC.

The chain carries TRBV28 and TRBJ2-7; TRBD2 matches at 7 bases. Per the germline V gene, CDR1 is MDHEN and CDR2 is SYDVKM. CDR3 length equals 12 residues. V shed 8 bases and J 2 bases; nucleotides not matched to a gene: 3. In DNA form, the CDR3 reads TGTGCCAGCGGGGAGGGCCCCTACGAGCAGTACTTC. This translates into CASGEGPYEQYF.

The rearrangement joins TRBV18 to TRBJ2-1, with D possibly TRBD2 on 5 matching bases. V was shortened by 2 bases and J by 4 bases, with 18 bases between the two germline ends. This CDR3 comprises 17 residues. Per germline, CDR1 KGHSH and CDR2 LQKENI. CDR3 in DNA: TGTGCCAGCTCACCAAATCCGGGGTCGGGCTTATACAATGAGCAGTTCTTC. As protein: CASSPNPGSGLYNEQFF.

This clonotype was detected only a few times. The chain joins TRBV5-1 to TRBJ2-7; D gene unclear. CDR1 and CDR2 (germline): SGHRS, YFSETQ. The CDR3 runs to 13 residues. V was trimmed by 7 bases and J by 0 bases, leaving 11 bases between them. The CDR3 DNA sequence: TGCGCCAGCCGGCCCCTTAGCTCCTACGAGCAGTACTTC. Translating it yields CASRPLSSYEQYF.

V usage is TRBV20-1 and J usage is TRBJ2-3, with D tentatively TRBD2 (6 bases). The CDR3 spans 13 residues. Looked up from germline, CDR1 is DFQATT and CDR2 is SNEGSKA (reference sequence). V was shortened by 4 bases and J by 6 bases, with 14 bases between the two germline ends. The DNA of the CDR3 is TGCAGTGCTACGGGACTGGTCGGCGATACGCAGTATTTT. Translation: CSATGLVGDTQYF.

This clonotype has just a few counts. The DNA for the CDR3 is TGTGCCAGCAGCTTCCCTGTAGCGGGAGGGCCGGTGGAGACCCAGTACTTC. Its protein product is CASSFPVAGGPVETQYF. V usage is TRBV9 and J usage is TRBJ2-5, with 11 bases matching TRBD2. Germline loops: CDR1 SGDLS, CDR2 YYNGEE. With V trimmed by 4 bases and J by 5 bases, 13 bases remained unmatched. The CDR3 spans 17 residues.

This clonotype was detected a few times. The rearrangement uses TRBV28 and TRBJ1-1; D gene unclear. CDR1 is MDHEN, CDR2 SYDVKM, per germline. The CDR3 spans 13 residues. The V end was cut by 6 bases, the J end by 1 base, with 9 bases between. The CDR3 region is CASSLQTNTEAFF. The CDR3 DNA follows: TGTGCCAGCAGCCTACAGACGAACACTGAAGCTTTCTTT.

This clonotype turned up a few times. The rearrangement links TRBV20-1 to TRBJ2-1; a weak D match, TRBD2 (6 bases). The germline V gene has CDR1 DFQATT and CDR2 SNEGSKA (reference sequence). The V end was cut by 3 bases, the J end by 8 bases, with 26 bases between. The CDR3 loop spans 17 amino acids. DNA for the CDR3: TGCAGTGCTAGCAAACGATCGGCCTTCCCGGGAGTGGATGAGCAGTTCTTC. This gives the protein CSASKRSAFPGVDEQFF.

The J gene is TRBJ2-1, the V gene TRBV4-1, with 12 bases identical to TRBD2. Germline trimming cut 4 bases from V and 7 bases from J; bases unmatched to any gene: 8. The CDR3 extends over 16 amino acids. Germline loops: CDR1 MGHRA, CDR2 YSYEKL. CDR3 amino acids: CASSLTRTSGINEQFF. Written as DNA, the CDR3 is TGCGCCAGCAGCCTGACGAGGACTAGCGGGATTAATGAGCAGTTCTTC.

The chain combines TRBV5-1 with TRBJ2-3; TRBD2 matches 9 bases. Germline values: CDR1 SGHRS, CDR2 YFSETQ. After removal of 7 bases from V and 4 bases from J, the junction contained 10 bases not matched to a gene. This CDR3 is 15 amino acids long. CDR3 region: CASFAGGAGADTQYF. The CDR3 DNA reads TGCGCCAGCTTCGCGGGGGGGGCCGGGGCAGATACGCAGTATTTT.

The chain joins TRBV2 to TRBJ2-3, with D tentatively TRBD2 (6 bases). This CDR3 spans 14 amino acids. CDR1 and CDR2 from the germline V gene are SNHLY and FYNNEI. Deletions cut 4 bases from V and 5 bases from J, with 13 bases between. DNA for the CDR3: TGTGCCAGCAGTGCGCAGGGAGGTGAAGATACGCAGTATTTT. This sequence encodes CASSAQGGEDTQYF.

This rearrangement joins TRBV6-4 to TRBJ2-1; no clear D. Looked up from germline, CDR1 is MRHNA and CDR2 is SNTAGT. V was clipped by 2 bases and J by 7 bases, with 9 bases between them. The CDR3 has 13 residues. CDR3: CASSDEDGNEQFF. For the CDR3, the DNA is TGTGCCAGCAGTGACGAGGACGGAAATGAGCAGTTCTTC.

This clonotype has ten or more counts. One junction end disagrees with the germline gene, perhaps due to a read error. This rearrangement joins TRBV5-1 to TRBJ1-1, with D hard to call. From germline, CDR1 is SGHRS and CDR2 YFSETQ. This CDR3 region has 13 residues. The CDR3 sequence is CASSLAANTEAFF. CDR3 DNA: TGTGCCAGCAGTTTAGCCGCGAACACTGAAGCTTTCTTT.

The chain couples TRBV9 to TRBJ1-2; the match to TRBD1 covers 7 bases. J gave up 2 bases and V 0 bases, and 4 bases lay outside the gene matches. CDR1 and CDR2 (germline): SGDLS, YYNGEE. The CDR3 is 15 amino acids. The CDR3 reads CASSVEARGNYGYTF. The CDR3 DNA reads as TGTGCCAGCAGCGTAGAGGCCAGGGGGAACTATGGCTACACCTTC.

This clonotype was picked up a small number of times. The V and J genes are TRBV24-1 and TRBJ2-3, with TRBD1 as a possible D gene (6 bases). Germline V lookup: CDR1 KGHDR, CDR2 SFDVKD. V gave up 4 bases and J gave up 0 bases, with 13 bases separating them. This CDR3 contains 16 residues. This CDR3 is CATSDRDIESTDTQYF. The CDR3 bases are TGTGCCACCAGTGACAGGGACATCGAAAGCACAGATACGCAGTATTTT.

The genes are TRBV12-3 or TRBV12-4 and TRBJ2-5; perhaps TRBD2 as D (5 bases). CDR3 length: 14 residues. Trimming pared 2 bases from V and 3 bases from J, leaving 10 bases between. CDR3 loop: CASSLWESEETQYF. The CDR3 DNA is TGTGCCAGCAGTTTATGGGAGTCTGAAGAGACCCAGTACTTC.

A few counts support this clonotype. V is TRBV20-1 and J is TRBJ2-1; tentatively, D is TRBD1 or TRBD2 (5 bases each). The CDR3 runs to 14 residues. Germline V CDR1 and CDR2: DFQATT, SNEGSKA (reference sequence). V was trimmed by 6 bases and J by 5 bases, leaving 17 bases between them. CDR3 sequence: CSAPKGSPDNEQFF. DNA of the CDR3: TGCAGTGCCCCAAAGGGGAGCCCAGACAATGAGCAGTTCTTC.

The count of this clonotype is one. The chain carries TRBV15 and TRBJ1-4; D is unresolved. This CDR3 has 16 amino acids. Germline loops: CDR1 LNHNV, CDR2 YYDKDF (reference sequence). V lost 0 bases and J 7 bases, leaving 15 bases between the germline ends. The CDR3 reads CATSRDRRAWGEKLFF. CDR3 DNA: TGTGCCACCAGCAGAGATCGGAGGGCCTGGGGTGAAAAACTGTTTTTT.